Listed below are T cell receptor beta chains from one sample, sequenced in a study of low-dose radiotherapy and immunotherapy resistance in tumors. TCRdb ran MiXCR on the reads and lists one entry per CDR3 protein. In the table there are tens of thousands of distinct CDR3 sequences, more than 20% of which are singletons. Sequences were derived from PBMCs, sampled after low-dose radiotherapy plus immunotherapy. These receptor sequences come from a female donor with ovarian cancer. CDR3s include the opening cysteine and the closing phenylalanine or tryptophan.

TRBJ2-3 | TRBV20-1 | CSAPNRGGGSDTQYF
TRBJ2-3 | TRBV6-2/TRBV6-3 | CAGSSLNTQYF
TRBJ2-7 | TRBV28 | CASSLSPLSTSYEQYF
TRBJ1-6 | TRBV9 | CASSVGGDSPLHF
TRBJ1-1 | TRBV12-3/TRBV12-4 | CASSRDSMNTEAFF
TRBJ2-7 | TRBV11-2 | CASSLDLGAAQSYEQYF
TRBJ2-3 | TRBV6-2/TRBV6-3 | CASSYSGTSATDTQYF
TRBJ2-7 | TRBV7-9 | CASSPRDRSSYEQYF
TRBJ2-1 | TRBV5-1 | CAVGQPGNEQFF
TRBJ1-6 | TRBV7-9 | CASSLEGSYNSPLHF
TRBJ2-1 | TRBV4-2 | CASSQDHPMRSDTQFF
TRBJ2-1 | TRBV7-8 | CASSLGQGAYNEQFF
TRBJ2-7 | TRBV18 | CASSLGQGQEQYF
TRBJ1-1 | TRBV5-1 | CASSHRELNTEAFF
TRBJ1-2 | TRBV5-4 | CASSTRGRPYGYTF
TRBJ2-1 | TRBV30 | CAKGEGAKQFF